This T cell receptor (beta chain) emerged from a study of T cell repertoires in cytomegalovirus infection. At the level of the study: Recently identified HLA-C-restricted CMV epitopes and well-studied HLA-B-restricted CMV epitopes were used by the study. The public TCR beta signatures pointed to both CMV infection and matching HLA type. Study conclusions and caveats: Cumulative public TCR beta family frequency identified carriers of CMV plus the relevant HLA. The study found HLA-C-restricted CMV-specific TCR beta clonotypes dominating the ex vivo response.

TCRdb re-called the reads with MiXCR, one entry per CDR3 protein. This table holds over 100,000 distinct CDR3 sequences, roughly 30% found once. This clonotype was seen once. What it binds is unknown. The CDR3 is 14 residues long. The germline V and J ends were trimmed by 5 bases and 4 bases, with 17 bases remaining between them. Germline CDR1 is DFQATT and CDR2 is SNEGSKA (reference sequence). This chain links TRBV20-1 with TRBJ1-2; tentative D call: TRBD1 (5 bases). The material was CD8+ T cells from cultured PBMCs, obtained from culture after CMV antigen stimulation. The TCR sequence derives from a human donor in good health (CMV status not recorded). Some clones in this sample may be carry-over from other donors' samples. CDR3 sequence: CSAGDLLEGYGYTF. In nucleotides, the CDR3 is TGCAGTGCTGGGGACCTTCTGGAAGGCTATGGCTACACCTTC.